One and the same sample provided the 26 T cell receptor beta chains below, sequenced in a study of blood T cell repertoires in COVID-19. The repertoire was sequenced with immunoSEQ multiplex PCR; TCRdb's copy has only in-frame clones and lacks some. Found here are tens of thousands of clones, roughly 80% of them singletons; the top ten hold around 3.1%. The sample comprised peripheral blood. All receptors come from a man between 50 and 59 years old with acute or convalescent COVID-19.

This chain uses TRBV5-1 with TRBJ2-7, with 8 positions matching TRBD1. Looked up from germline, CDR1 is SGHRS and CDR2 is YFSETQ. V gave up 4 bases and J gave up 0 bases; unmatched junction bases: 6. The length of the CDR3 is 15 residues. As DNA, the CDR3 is TGCGCCAGCAGCCCCTCGACAGGGGCCTCCTACGAGCAGTACTTC. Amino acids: CASSPSTGASYEQYF.

The CDR3, as DNA: TGTGCCAGCACCCGGGCAGGGGCCTACAATGAGCAGTTCTTC. Its translation: CASTRAGAYNEQFF. The chain joins TRBV3-1 (or the pseudogene TRBV3-2) to TRBJ2-1; TRBD1 might be the D (6 bases). Germline lookup yields CDR1 LGHDT and CDR2 YNNKEL (reference sequence). V was cut by 7 bases and J by 2 bases, with 12 bases left in between. The CDR3 contains 14 residues.

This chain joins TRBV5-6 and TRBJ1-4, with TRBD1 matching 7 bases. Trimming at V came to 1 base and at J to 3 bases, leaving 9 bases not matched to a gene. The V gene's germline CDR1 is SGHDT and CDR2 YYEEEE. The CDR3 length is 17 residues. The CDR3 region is CASSLNGWDSPNEKLFF. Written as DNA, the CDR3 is TGTGCCAGCAGCTTGAACGGCTGGGACAGCCCTAATGAAAAACTGTTTTTT.

The CDR3 region is CASSPTTGGGFGYTF. For the CDR3, the DNA is TGTGCCAGCAGCCCGACGACGGGGGGAGGCTTCGGCTACACCTTC. The V gene is TRBV7-9, the J gene TRBJ1-2; D perhaps matches TRBD1 (5 bases). The CDR3 is 15 amino acids. Trimming removed 5 bases at V and 8 bases at J, with 21 bases between. Germline CDR1 reads SEHNR; CDR2 reads FQNEAQ (reference sequence).

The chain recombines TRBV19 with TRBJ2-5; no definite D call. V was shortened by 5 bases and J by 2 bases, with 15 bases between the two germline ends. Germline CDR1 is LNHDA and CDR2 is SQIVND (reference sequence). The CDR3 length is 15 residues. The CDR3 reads CASSSTLNLQETQYF. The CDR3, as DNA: TGTGCCAGTAGTTCGACACTGAATCTACAAGAGACCCAGTACTTC. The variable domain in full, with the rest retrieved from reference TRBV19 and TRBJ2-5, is DGGITQSPKYLFRKEGQNVTLSCEQNLNHDAMYWYRQDPGQGLRLIYYSQIVNDFQKGDIAEGYSVSREKKESFPLTVTSAQKNPTAFYLCASSSTLNLQETQYFGPGTRLLVL.

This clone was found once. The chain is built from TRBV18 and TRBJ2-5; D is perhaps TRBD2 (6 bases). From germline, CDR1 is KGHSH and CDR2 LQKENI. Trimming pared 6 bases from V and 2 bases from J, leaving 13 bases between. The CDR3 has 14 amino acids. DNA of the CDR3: TGTGCCAGCTCCTCCGGACTATGGCAAGAGACCCAGTACTTC. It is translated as CASSSGLWQETQYF.

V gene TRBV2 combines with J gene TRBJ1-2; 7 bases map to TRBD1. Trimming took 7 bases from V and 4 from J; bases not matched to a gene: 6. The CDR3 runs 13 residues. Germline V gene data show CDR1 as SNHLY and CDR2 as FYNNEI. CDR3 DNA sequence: TGTGCCAGCACTGTGACAGGGACCTATGGCTACACCTTC. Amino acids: CASTVTGTYGYTF.

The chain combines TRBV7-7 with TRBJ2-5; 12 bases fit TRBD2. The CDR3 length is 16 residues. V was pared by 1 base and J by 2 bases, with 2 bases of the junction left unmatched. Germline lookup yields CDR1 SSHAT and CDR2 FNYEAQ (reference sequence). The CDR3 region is CASSLGTSGAQETQYF. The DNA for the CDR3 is TGTGCCAGCAGCTTAGGGACTAGCGGGGCTCAAGAGACCCAGTACTTC.

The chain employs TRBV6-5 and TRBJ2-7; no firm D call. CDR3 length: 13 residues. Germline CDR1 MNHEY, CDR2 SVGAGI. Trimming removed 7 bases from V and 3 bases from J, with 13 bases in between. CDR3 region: CASTPQINYEQYF. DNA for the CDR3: TGTGCCAGCACCCCACAGATCAACTACGAGCAGTACTTC.

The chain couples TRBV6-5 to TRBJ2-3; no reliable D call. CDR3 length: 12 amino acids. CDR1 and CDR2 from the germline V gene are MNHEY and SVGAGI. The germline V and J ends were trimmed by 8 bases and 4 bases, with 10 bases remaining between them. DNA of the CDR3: TGTGCCAGCGTACCCCGGGCAGATACGCAGTATTTT. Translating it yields CASVPRADTQYF.

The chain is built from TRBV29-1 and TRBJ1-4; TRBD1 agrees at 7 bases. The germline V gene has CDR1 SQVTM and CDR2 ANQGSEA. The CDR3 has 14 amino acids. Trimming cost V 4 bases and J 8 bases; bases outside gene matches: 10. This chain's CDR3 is CSVGRGQVREKLFF. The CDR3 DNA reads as TGCAGCGTTGGTAGGGGGCAGGTTAGAGAAAAACTGTTTTTT. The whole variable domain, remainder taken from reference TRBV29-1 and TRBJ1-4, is SAVISQKPSRDICQRGTSLTIQCQVDSQVTMMFWYRQQPGQSLTLIATANQGSEATYESGFVIDKFPISRPNLTFSTLTVSNMSPEDSSIYLCSVGRGQVREKLFFGSGTQLSVL.

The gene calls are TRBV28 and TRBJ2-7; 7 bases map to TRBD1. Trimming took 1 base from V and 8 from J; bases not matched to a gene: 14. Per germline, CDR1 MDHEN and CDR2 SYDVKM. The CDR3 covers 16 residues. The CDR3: CASSLFYSWDSGQQYF. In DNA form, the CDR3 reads TGTGCCAGCAGTTTATTCTATTCGTGGGACAGCGGTCAGCAGTACTTC.

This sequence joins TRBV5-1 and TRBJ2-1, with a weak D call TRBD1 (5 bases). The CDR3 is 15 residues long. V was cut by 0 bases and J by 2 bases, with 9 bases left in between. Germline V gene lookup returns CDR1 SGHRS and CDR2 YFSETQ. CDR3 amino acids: CASSLAPGTYNEQFF. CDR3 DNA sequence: TGCGCCAGCAGCTTGGCTCCAGGGACCTACAATGAGCAGTTCTTC.

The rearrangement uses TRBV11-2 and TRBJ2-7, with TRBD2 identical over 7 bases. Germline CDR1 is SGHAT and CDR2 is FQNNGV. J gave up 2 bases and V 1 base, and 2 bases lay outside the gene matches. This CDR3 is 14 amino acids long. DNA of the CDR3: TGTGCCAGCAGCTTAGGCGGGAGAACCTACGAGCAGTACTTC. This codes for CASSLGGRTYEQYF. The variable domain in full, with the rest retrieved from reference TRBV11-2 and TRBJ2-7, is EAGVAQSPRYKIIEKRQSVAFWCNPISGHATLYWYQQILGQGPKLLIQFQNNGVVDDSQLPKDRFSAERLKGVDSTLKIQPAKLEDSAVYLCASSLGGRTYEQYFGPGTRLTVT.

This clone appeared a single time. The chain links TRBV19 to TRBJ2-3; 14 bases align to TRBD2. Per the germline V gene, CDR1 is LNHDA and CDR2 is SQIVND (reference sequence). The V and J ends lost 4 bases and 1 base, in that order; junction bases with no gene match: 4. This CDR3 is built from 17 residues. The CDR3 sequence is CASSTGLAGGRTDTQYF. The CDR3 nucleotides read TGTGCCAGTAGTACTGGACTAGCGGGGGGTCGCACAGATACGCAGTATTTT.

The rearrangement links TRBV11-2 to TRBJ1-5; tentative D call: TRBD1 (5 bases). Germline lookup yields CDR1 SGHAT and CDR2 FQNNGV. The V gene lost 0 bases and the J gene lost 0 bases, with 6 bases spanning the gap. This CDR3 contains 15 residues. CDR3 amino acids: CASSLEGGSNQPQHF. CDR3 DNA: TGTGCCAGCAGCTTAGAGGGGGGTAGCAATCAGCCCCAGCATTTT.

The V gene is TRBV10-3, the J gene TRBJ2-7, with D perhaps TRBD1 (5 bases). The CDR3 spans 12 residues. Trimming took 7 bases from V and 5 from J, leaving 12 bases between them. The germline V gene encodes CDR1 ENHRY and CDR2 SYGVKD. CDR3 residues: CAIKGSSDEQYF. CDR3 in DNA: TGTGCCATCAAGGGGTCTTCGGACGAGCAGTACTTC.

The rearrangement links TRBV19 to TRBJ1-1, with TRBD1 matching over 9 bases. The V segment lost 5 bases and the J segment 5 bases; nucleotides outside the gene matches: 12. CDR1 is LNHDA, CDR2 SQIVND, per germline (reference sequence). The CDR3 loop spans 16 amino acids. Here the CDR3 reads CASSLTGTGLVTEAFF. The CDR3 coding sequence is TGTGCCAGTAGTTTGACCGGGACAGGGCTTGTTACTGAAGCTTTCTTT.

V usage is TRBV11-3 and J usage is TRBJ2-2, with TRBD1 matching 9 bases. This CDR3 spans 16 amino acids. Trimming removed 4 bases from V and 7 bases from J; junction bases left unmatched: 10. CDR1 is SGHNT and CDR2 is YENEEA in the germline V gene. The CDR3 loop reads CASSSSGTGRSGELFF. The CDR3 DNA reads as TGTGCCAGCAGCTCCTCCGGGACAGGGAGGAGCGGGGAGCTGTTTTTT.

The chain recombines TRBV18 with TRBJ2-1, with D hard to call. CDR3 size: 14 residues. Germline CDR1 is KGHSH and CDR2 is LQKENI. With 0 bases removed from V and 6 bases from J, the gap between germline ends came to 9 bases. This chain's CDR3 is CASSPPQFPNEQFF. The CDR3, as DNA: TGTGCCAGCTCACCACCCCAGTTCCCCAATGAGCAGTTCTTC.

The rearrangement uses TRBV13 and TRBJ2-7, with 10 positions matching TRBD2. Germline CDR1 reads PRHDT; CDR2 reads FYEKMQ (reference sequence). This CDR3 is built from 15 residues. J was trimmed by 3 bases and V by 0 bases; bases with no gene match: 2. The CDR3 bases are TGTGCCAGCAGCTTAGGACTAGCGGGAAACTACGAGCAGTACTTC. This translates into CASSLGLAGNYEQYF.

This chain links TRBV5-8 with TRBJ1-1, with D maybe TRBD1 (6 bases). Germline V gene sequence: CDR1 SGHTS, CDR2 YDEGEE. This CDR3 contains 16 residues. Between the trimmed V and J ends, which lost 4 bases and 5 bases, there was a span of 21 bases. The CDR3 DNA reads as TGTGCCAGCAGCCCCATCTGGGGCCCCCAGGGGACTGAAGCTTTCTTT. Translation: CASSPIWGPQGTEAFF.

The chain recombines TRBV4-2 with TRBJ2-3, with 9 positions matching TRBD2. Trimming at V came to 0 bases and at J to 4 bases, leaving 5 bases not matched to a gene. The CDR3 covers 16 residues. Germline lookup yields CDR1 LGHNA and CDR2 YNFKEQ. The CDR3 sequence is CASSQDRGRASDTQYF. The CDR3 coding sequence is TGTGCCAGCAGCCAAGATCGCGGGAGGGCATCAGATACGCAGTATTTT.

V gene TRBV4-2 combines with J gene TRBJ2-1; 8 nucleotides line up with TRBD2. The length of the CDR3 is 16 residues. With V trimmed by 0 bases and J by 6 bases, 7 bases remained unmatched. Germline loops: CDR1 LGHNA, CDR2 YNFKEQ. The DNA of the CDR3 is TGTGCCAGCAGCCAAGATGGGGGGACTAGTTCCAATGAGCAGTTCTTC. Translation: CASSQDGGTSSNEQFF.

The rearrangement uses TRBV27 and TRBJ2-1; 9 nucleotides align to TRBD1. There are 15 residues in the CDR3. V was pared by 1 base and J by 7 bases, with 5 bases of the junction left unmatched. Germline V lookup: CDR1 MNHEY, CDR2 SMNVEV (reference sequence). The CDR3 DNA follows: TGTGCCAGCAGTTTATGGGGACAGGGCGAAAATGAGCAGTTCTTC. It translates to CASSLWGQGENEQFF.

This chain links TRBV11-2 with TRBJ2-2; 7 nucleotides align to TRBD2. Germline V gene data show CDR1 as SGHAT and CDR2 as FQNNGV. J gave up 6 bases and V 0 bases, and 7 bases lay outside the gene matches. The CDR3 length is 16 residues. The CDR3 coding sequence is TGTGCCAGCAGCTTAGATATAGCGGGTGGTTCCGGGGAGCTGTTTTTT. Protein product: CASSLDIAGGSGELFF.